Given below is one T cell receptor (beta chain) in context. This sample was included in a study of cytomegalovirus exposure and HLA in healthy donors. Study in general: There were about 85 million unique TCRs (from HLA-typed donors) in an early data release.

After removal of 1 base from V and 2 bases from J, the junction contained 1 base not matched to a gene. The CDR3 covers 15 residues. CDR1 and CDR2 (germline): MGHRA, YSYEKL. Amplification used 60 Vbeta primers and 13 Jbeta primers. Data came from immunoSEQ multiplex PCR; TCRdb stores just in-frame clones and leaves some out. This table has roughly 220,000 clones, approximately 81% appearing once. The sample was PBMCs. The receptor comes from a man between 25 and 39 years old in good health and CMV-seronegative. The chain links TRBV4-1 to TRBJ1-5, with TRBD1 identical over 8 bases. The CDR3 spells CASSQVDRGNQPQHF. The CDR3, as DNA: TGCGCCAGCAGCCAAGTGGACAGGGGCAATCAGCCCCAGCATTTT.